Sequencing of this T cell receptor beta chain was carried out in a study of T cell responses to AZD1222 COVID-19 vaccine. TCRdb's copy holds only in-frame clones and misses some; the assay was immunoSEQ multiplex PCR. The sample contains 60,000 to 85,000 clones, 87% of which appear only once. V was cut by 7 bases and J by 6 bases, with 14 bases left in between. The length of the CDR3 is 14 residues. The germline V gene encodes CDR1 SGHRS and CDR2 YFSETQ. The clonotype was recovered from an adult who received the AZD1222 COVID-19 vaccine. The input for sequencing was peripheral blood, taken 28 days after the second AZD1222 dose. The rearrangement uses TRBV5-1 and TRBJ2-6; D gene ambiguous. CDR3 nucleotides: TGCGCCAGCTACCCGGTCCCTGAGGCCAACGTCCTGACTTTC. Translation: CASYPVPEANVLTF.